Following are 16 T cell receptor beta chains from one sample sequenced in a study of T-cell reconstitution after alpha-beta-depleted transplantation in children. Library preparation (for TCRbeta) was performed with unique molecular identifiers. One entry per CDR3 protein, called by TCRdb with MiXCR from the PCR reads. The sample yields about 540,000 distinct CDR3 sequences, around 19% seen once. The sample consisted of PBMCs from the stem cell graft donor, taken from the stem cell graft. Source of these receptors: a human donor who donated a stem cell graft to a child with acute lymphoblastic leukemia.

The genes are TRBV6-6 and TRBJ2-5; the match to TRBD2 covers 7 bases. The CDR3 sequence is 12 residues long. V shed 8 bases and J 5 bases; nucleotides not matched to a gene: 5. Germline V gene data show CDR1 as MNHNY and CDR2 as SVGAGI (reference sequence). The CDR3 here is CASGGSRETQYF. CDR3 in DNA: TGTGCCAGCGGCGGGAGTCGGGAGACCCAGTACTTC.

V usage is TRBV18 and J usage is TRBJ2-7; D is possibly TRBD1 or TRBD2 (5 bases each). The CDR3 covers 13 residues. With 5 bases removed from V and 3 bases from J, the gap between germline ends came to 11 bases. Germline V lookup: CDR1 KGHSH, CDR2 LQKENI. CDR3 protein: CASSYRDDYEQYF. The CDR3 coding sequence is TGTGCCAGCTCATACCGGGACGACTACGAGCAGTACTTC.

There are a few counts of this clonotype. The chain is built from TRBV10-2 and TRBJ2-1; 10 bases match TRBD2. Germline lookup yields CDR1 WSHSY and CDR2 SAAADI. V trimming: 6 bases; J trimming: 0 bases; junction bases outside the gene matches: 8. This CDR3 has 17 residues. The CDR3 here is CASSPGLAESSYNEQFF. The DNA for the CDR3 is TGCGCCAGCAGCCCTGGACTAGCGGAGAGCTCCTACAATGAGCAGTTCTTC.

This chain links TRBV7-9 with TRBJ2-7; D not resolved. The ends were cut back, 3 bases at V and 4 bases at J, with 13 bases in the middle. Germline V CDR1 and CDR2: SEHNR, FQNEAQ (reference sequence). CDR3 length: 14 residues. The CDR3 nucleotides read TGTGCCAGCAGCTTTTCACAGTCCACTTACGAGCAGTACTTC. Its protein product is CASSFSQSTYEQYF.

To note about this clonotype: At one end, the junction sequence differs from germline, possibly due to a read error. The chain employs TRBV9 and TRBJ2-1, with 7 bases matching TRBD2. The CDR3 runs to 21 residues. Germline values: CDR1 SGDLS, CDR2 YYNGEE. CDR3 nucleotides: TGTGCCAGCAGCGCCCCAAAGCTTGCTAGCGGCAGCCACAGCTCCTACAATGAACAGTTCTTC. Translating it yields CASSAPKLASGSHSSYNEQFF. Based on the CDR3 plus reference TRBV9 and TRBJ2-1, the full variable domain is DSGVTQTPKHLITATGQRVTLRCSPRSGDLSVYWYQQSLDQGLQFLIQYYNGEERAKGNILERFSAQQFPDLHSELNLSSLELGDSALYFCASSAPKLASGSHSSYNEQFFGPGTRLTVL.

The CDR3 coding sequence is TGTGCCAGTATAACAGGTGGGGGTTACAATGAGCAGTTCTTC. This gives the protein CASITGGGYNEQFF. The rearrangement joins TRBV5-6 to TRBJ2-1; either TRBD1 or TRBD2 may fit D (5 bases each). CDR3 length: 14 residues. The V gene lost 8 bases and the J gene lost 4 bases, with 16 bases spanning the gap. CDR1 is SGHDT, CDR2 YYEEEE, per germline.

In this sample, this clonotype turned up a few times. In DNA form, the CDR3 reads TGCGCCAGCACCGTTACAGGGGGTGGGAACTATGGCTACACCTTC. Translated: CASTVTGGGNYGYTF. This chain connects TRBV4-1 to TRBJ1-2, with 8 bases identical to TRBD1. CDR1 MGHRA and CDR2 YSYEKL come from the germline V gene. The CDR3 loop spans 15 amino acids. The trim removed 7 bases at V and 2 bases at J, leaving 9 bases unmatched.

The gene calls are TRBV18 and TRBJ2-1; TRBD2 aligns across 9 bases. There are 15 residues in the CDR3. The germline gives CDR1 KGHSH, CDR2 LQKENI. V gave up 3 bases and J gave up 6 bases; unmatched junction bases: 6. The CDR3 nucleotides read TGTGCCAGCTCACCCCTAGCGGGAAATCTCAATGAGCAGTTCTTC. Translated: CASSPLAGNLNEQFF.

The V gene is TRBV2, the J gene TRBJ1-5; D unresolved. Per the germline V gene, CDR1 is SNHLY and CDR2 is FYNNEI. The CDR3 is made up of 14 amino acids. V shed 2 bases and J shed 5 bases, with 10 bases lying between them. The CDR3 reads CASSETATYQPQHF. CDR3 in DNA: TGTGCCAGCAGTGAAACGGCGACTTATCAGCCCCAGCATTTT.

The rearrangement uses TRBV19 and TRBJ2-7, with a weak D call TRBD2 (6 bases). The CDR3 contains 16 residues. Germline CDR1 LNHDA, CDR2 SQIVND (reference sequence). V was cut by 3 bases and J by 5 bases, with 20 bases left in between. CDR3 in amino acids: CASSIGGIGSTNEQYF. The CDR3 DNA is TGTGCCAGTAGTATCGGGGGTATTGGCTCAACCAACGAGCAGTACTTC.

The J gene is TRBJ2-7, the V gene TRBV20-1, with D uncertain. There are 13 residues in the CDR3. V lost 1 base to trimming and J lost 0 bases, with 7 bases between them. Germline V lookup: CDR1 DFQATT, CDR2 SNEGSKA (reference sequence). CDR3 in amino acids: CSARAESSYEQYF. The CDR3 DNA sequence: TGCAGTGCTAGAGCGGAGAGCTCCTACGAGCAGTACTTC.

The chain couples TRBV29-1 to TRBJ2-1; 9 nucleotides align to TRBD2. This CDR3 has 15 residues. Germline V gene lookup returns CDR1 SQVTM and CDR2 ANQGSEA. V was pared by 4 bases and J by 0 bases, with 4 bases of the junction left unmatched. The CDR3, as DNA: TGCAGCGTTGTACTAGCGGGCCACTCCTACAATGAGCAGTTCTTC. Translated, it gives CSVVLAGHSYNEQFF.

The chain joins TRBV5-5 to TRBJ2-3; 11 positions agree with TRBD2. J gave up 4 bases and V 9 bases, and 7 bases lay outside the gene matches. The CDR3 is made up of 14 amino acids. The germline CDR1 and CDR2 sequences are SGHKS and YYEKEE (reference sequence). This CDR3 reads CATIPSGRPDTQYF. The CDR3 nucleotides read TGTGCCACCATCCCTAGCGGGAGGCCAGATACGCAGTATTTT.

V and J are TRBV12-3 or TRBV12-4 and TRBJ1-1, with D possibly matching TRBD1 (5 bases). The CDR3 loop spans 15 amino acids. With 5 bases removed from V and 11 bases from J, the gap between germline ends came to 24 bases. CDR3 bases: TGTGCCAGCAGTACCCTCGGACGGGGGACTGTTAGGGCTTTCTTT. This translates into CASSTLGRGTVRAFF.

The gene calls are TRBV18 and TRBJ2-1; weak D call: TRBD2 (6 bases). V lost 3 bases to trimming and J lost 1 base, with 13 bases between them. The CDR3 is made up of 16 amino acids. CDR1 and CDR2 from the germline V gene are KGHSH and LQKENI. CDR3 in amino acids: CASSPYGRLSYNEQFF. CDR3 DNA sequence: TGTGCCAGCTCACCTTATGGGAGGCTGTCCTACAATGAGCAGTTCTTC.

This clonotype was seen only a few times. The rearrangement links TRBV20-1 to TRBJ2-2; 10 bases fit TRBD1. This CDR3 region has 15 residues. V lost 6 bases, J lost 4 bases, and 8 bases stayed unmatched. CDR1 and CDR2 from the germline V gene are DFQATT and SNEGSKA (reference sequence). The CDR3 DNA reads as TGCAGTGCCCTAGAGACAGGGGGCGGCACCGGGGAGCTGTTTTTT. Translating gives CSALETGGGTGELFF.